The TCR beta chain under discussion was sequenced for a study of shared clonotypes between healthy human individuals. Points from the study as a whole: The sharing of roughly 5% of naive CD4 clonotypes was seen across a handful of donors.

This clone was counted between two and nine times. The antigen is not known. The method was immunoSEQ multiplex PCR; TCRdb's version includes in-frame clones alone and lacks a portion of them. The table has approximately 980,000 clones, around three quarters seen once. V lost 0 bases and J lost 6, with 18 bases in between. The CDR3 spans 15 residues. Germline assignment: CDR1 GTSNPN and CDR2 SVGIG (reference sequence). Sequencing was carried out using memory CD4+ T cells sorted from blood. Subset described: CD45RA-negative fraction. The rearrangement joins TRBV30 to TRBJ2-7; no clear D gene. This TCR was recovered from a young man in good health. The CDR3 here is CAWSVKWITPGEQYF. CDR3 nucleotide sequence: TGTGCCTGGAGTGTAAAGTGGATTACCCCCGGCGAGCAGTACTTC.